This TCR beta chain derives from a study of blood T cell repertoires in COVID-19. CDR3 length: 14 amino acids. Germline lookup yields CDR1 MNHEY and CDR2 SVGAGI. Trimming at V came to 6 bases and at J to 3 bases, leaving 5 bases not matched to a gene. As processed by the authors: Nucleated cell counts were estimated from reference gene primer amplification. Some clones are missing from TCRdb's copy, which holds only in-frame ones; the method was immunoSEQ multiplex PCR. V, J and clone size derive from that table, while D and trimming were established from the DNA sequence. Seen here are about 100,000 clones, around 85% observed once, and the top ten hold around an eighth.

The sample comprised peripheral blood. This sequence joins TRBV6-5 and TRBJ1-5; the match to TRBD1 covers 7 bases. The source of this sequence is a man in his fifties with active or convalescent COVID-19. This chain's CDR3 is CASSLTGDNQPQHF. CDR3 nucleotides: TGTGCCAGCAGCCTAACAGGGGACAATCAGCCCCAGCATTTT.